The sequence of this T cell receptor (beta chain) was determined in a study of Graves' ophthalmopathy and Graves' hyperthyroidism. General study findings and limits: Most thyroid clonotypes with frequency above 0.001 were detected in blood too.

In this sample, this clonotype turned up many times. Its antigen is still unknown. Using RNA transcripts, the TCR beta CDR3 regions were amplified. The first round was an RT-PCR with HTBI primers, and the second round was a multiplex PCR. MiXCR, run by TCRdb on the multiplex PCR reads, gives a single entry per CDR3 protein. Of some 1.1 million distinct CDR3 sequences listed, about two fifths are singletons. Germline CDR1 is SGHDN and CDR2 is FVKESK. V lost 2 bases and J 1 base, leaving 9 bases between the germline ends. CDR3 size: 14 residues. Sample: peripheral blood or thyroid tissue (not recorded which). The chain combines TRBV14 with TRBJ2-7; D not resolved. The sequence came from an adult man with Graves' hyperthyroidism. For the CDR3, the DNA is TGTGCCAGCAGCCAACACGGGCCATCCTACGAGCAGTACTTC. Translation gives CASSQHGPSYEQYF. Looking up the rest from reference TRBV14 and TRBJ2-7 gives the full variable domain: EAGVTQFPSHSVIEKGQTVTLRCDPISGHDNLYWYRRVMGKEIKFLLHFVKESKQDESGMPNNRFLAERTGGTYSTLKVQPAELEDSGVYFCASSQHGPSYEQYFGPGTRLTVT.